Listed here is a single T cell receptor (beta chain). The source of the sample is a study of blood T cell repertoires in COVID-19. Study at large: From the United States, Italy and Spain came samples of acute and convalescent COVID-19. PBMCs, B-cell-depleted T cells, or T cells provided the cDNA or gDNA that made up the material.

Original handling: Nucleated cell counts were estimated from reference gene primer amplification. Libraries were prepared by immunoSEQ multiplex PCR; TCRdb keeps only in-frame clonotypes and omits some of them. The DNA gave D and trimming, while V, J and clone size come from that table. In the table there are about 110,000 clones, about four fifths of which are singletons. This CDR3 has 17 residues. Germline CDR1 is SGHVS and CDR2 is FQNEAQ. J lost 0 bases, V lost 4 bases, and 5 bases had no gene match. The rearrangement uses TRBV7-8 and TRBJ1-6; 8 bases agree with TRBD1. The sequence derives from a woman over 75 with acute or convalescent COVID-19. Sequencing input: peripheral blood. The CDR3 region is CASSWTGMSSYNSPLHF. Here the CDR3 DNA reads TGTGCCAGCAGCTGGACAGGGATGAGCTCCTATAATTCACCCCTCCACTTT.